Sequencing of this TCR beta chain was carried out in a study of cytomegalovirus exposure and HLA in healthy donors. Primers: 60 Vbeta forward and 13 Jbeta reverse. Generated by immunoSEQ multiplex PCR, the TCRdb table keeps only in-frame clones and is missing some. Of approximately 130,000 clones listed, less than 80% were seen once; the top ten hold around 1.8%. After removal of 3 bases from V and 4 bases from J, the junction contained 2 bases not matched to a gene. CDR1 is MDHEN and CDR2 is SYDVKM in the germline V gene. CDR3 size: 13 residues. Sequenced material: PBMCs. This clonotype was sampled from a female donor in good health and CMV-seropositive. The rearrangement joins TRBV28 to TRBJ2-7; 8 nucleotides align to TRBD2. DNA of the CDR3: TGTGCCAGCAGTTTCCGGGGGGGGTACGAGCAGTACTTC. Protein sequence: CASSFRGGYEQYF.